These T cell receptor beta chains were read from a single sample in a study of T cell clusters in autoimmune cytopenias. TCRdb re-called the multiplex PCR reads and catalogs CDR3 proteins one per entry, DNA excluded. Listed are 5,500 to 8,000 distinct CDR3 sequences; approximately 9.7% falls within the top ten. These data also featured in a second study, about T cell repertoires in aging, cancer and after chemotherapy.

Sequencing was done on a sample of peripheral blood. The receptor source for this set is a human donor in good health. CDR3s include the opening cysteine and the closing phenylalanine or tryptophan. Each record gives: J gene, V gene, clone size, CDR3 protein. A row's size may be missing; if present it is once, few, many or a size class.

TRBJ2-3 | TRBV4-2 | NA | CASSQERGGPDTQYF
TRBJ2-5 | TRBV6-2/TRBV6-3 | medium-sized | CASRGGGSGNETQYF
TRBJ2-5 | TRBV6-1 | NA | CASSESSWQYF
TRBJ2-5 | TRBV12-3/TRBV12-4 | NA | CASRVTGVKETQYF
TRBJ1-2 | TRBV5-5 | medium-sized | CASSPYAIMDGRGNDTF
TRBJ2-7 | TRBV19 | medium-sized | CASSPDSAGYEQYF
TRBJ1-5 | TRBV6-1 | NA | CASRLTRAYNQPQHF
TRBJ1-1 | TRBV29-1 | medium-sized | CGGARQGNTEAFF
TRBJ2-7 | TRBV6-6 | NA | CASRQNRGAAYEQYF
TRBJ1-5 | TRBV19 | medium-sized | CASSIDREDQPQHF
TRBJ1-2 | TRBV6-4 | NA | CASSDRDRAGGYTF
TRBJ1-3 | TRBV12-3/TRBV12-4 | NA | CASNGGRLSSGNTIYF
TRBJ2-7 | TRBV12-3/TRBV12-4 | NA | CASSWGFPGQGSYEQYF
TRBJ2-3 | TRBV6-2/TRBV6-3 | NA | CASRGGRTPTTDTQYF
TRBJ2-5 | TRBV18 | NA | CASSSRLVQETQYF
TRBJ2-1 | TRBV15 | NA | CATSKGLAGGEQFF
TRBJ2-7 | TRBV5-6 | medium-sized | CASSLVQGINEQYF
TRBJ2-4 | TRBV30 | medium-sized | CAWSARGSAKNIQYF
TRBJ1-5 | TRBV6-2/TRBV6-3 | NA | CASRPQEAQPQHF
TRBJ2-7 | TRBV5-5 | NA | CASSSKGQPWGISSYEQYF
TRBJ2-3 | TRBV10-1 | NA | CASSDHEAGRGHTQYF
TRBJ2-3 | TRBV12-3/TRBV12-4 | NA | CASSSRTTNTDTQYF
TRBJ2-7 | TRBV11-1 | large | CASSLGDREIYEQYF
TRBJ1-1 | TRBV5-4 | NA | CASSPGGSGGTEAFF
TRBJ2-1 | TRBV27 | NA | CASLRGNEQFF
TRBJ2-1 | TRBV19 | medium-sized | CASSIGQGSHNEQFF
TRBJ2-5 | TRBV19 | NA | CASSAPDRGQETQYF
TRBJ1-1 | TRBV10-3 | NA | CAISESQWDRVGNTEAFF
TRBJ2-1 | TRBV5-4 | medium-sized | CASSPGHNSYNEQFF
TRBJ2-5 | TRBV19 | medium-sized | CASTKRPGQGKETQYF
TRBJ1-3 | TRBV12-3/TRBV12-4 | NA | CASSLLPGNTIYF
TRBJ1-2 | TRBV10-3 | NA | CAISESVQGAIYGYTF
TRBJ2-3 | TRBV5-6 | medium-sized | CASSITSGGVLGTDTQYF
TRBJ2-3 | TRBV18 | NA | CASSPYSKQATDTQYF
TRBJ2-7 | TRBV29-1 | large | CSVAGGEWGDEQYF
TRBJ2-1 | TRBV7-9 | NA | CASSPHLGNNEQFF
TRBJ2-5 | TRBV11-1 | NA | CASSSRTSGGEETQYF
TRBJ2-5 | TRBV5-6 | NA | CASSAASGGRQETQYF
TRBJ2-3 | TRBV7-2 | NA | CASSLAWADTQYF
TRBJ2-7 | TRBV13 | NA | CASSSDSVSYEQYF
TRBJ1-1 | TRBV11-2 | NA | CASSLAGFREAFF
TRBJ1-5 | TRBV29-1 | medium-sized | CSVGVGRNQPQHF
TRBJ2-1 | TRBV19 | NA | CASSKRGGGYNEQFF
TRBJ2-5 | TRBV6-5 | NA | CAISYSSSAGETQYF
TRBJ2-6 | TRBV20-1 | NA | CSARPSGANVLTF
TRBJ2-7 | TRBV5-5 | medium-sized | CASSLTLGPSYEQYF
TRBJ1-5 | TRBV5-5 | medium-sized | CASSLAGSQPQHF
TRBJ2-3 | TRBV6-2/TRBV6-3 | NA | CASSYWSSGGTDTQYF
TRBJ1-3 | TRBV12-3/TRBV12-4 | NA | CASSLSSSGNTIYF
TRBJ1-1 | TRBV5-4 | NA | CASSFLGGNTEAFF
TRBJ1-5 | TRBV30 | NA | CAWSRGTDLGNQPQHF
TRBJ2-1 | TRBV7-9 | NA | CASSFEIAHEQFF
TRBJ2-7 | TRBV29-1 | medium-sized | CSVEGTGLTYEQYF